This TCR beta chain originates from a study of blood T cell repertoires in COVID-19. Study overall: Some COVID-19 samples were acute and others convalescent; all came from the United States, Italy and Spain. The cDNA or gDNA used as material had been derived from T cells, B-cell-depleted T cells, or PBMCs.

This clone occurred a few times. In the authors' workflow: Amplification of reference gene primers provided the estimated nucleated cell counts. Here immunoSEQ multiplex PCR was the method, and the copy in TCRdb shows in-frame clones only, minus some. V and J calls and clone size are those listed in that table; D and trimming were worked out from the DNA. This table has under 120,000 clones, roughly four fifths appearing once. The specimen sequenced was peripheral blood. The TCR was taken from a man in his 70s with active or convalescent COVID-19.

The CDR3 nucleotides read TGCGCCAGCAGCTTGGCAGGTCAAGATCAGCCCCAGCATTTT. Its protein product is CASSLAGQDQPQHF. The genes are TRBV5-1 and TRBJ1-5; D remains ambiguous. V lost 0 bases and J 5 bases, leaving 9 bases between the germline ends. CDR1 is SGHRS and CDR2 is YFSETQ in the germline V gene. CDR3 length: 14 residues. The entire variable domain, with the rest obtained from reference TRBV5-1 and TRBJ1-5, is as follows: KAGVTQTPRYLIKTRGQQVTLSCSPISGHRSVSWYQQTPGQGLQFLFEYFSETQRNKGNFPGRFSGRQFSNSRSEMNVSTLELGDSALYLCASSLAGQDQPQHFGDGTRLSIL.